This T cell receptor beta chain was sequenced for a study of CD4+ T cells in melanoma. Germline CDR1 SGHDT, CDR2 YYEEEE. With 3 bases clipped from V and 1 base from J, the junction kept 7 bases outside the gene matches. The CDR3 totals 16 residues. Comments on this clone: Its antigen is not known.

Whole-study results and caveats: Neoantigen-specific CD4+ T cells in melanoma reportedly had diverse differentiation states. A reported correlation linked neoantigen-specific CD4+ T cells to CD8+, macrophage and B cell function.

Measured with immunoSEQ multiplex PCR; TCRdb has only the in-frame clones, and not every one. Found here are 15,000 to 20,000 clones, about 84% of them singletons; the top ten hold approximately 5.1%. The receptor comes from a human donor with melanoma. The sequencing input was cells from a culture (not recorded whether cultured in vitro). The chain has TRBV5-6 and TRBJ2-7; 10 bases map to TRBD2. CDR3 sequence reads: CASSWRPGLASYEQYF. The CDR3 DNA sequence: TGTGCCAGCAGCTGGCGACCGGGACTAGCGTCCTACGAGCAGTACTTC.